This TCR beta chain derives from a study of cytomegalovirus exposure and HLA in healthy donors. The wider study: An early data release held 80 million or so unique TCRs from HLA-typed donors.

Notes on the study in general: The authors later found HLA-associated TCR beta chains more clonally expanded than equally common others. Highly shared variants forming one cluster were likely a sequencing artifact.

The CDR3 has 15 amino acids. Germline assignment: CDR1 SGHDT and CDR2 YYEEEE. After removal of 2 bases from V and 0 bases from J, the junction contained 3 bases not matched to a gene. This PCR relied on a set of 60 Vbeta primers and 13 Jbeta primers. The repertoire was sequenced with immunoSEQ multiplex PCR; TCRdb's copy has only in-frame clones and lacks some. The sample has about 200,000 clones; approximately 85% are singletons. This clone was recorded a few times. The antigen is unknown. V gene TRBV5-6 combines with J gene TRBJ2-7; 9 nucleotides line up with TRBD2. This TCR was recovered from a woman between 40 and 50 years old in good health and CMV-seronegative. Sequencing used PBMCs. The CDR3 loop reads CASSLRLAASYEQYF. As DNA, the CDR3 is TGTGCCAGCAGCTTAAGACTAGCGGCCTCCTACGAGCAGTACTTC.